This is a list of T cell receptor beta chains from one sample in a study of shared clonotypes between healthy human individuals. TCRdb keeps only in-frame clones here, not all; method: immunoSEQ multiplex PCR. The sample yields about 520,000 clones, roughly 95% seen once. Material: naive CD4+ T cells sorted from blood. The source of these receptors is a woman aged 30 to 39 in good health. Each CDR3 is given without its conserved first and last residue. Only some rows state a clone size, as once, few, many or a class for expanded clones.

cdr3_aa: ASSVYGGTGVSDTQY; v_call: TRBV2; j_call: TRBJ2-3; clone_size: NA
cdr3_aa: ASSVDGSEVGQF; v_call: TRBV9; j_call: TRBJ2-1; clone_size: NA
cdr3_aa: ASSLGTVSYEQY; v_call: TRBV5-1; j_call: TRBJ2-7; clone_size: NA
cdr3_aa: ASSNWQGPYNEQF; v_call: TRBV5-4; j_call: TRBJ2-1; clone_size: NA
cdr3_aa: ASGLGVSGNTIY; v_call: TRBV28; j_call: TRBJ1-3; clone_size: NA
cdr3_aa: ASSPTSVNEQY; v_call: TRBV18; j_call: TRBJ2-7; clone_size: NA
cdr3_aa: ASLRVVAADTQY; v_call: TRBV15; j_call: TRBJ2-3; clone_size: NA
cdr3_aa: ASSPSGSRGTGELF; v_call: TRBV10-2; j_call: TRBJ2-2; clone_size: NA
cdr3_aa: ASSSHRGNYGYT; v_call: TRBV28; j_call: TRBJ1-2; clone_size: NA
cdr3_aa: ASSIRTGLSSYNEQF; v_call: TRBV19; j_call: TRBJ2-1; clone_size: NA
cdr3_aa: ASSLVAGDTEAF; v_call: TRBV5-1; j_call: TRBJ1-1; clone_size: NA
cdr3_aa: ASSPRTSGSVGTDTQY; v_call: TRBV27; j_call: TRBJ2-3; clone_size: NA
cdr3_aa: ASSIAGGTYEQY; v_call: TRBV19; j_call: TRBJ2-7; clone_size: NA
cdr3_aa: ASSPEGGVSGYT; v_call: TRBV4-2; j_call: TRBJ1-2; clone_size: NA
cdr3_aa: ASSLGERGRFDEQF; v_call: TRBV7-9; j_call: TRBJ2-1; clone_size: NA
cdr3_aa: ASGESAGANVLT; v_call: TRBV5-6; j_call: TRBJ2-6; clone_size: once
cdr3_aa: ASSYLAGVEQF; v_call: TRBV6-5; j_call: TRBJ2-1; clone_size: once
cdr3_aa: ASSFIAYEQY; v_call: TRBV28; j_call: NA; clone_size: NA
cdr3_aa: ASSRPGTNNNEQF; v_call: TRBV27; j_call: TRBJ2-1; clone_size: NA
cdr3_aa: ASSYSGKWAEQY; v_call: TRBV6-5; j_call: TRBJ2-7; clone_size: NA
cdr3_aa: ASSLGLLWKETQY; v_call: TRBV6-5; j_call: TRBJ2-5; clone_size: NA
cdr3_aa: ASRQHGYNEQF; v_call: TRBV2; j_call: TRBJ2-1; clone_size: few
cdr3_aa: ASVDRKHNYEQY; v_call: TRBV6-4; j_call: TRBJ2-7; clone_size: once
cdr3_aa: ASSLVNMGSAGELF; v_call: TRBV5-1; j_call: TRBJ2-2; clone_size: once
cdr3_aa: ASSFRPSYEQY; v_call: TRBV11-2; j_call: TRBJ2-7; clone_size: NA
cdr3_aa: ASSPRRSSYEQY; v_call: TRBV6-5; j_call: TRBJ2-7; clone_size: NA
cdr3_aa: SAVESGETQY; v_call: TRBV29-1; j_call: TRBJ2-5; clone_size: NA
cdr3_aa: SARGNEQY; v_call: TRBV20-1; j_call: TRBJ2-7; clone_size: NA
cdr3_aa: AISDMGKAQH; v_call: TRBV10-3; j_call: TRBJ1-5; clone_size: NA
cdr3_aa: ASSEQAQGYEQY; v_call: TRBV2; j_call: TRBJ2-7; clone_size: NA
cdr3_aa: ASSSGIGEQF; v_call: TRBV7-2; j_call: TRBJ2-1; clone_size: NA
cdr3_aa: ASSLAETDVPYEQY; v_call: TRBV5-1; j_call: TRBJ2-7; clone_size: once
cdr3_aa: ASRLAGVDTQY; v_call: TRBV11-2; j_call: TRBJ2-3; clone_size: NA
cdr3_aa: ASSSQQGYEQY; v_call: TRBV9; j_call: TRBJ2-7; clone_size: NA
cdr3_aa: ASSIRTSGSGEQY; v_call: TRBV2; j_call: TRBJ2-7; clone_size: NA
cdr3_aa: SVEPVYVGERSSTDTQY; v_call: TRBV29-1; j_call: TRBJ2-3; clone_size: NA
cdr3_aa: ASSQEDRARGTEAF; v_call: TRBV14; j_call: TRBJ1-1; clone_size: NA
cdr3_aa: ASSLEGAGNTEAF; v_call: TRBV5-6; j_call: TRBJ1-1; clone_size: NA
cdr3_aa: ASSYTGMNTEAF; v_call: TRBV6-5; j_call: TRBJ1-1; clone_size: NA
cdr3_aa: ATEKDRLETQY; v_call: TRBV18; j_call: TRBJ2-5; clone_size: once
cdr3_aa: ASSQSAGSTHYEQY; v_call: TRBV4-1; j_call: TRBJ2-7; clone_size: NA
cdr3_aa: ASSQDGGGSWETQY; v_call: TRBV4-2; j_call: TRBJ2-5; clone_size: NA
cdr3_aa: ASSLLGVTSYEQY; v_call: TRBV5-1; j_call: TRBJ2-7; clone_size: NA
cdr3_aa: ASSDRDGRNTIY; v_call: TRBV6-1; j_call: TRBJ1-3; clone_size: NA
cdr3_aa: ASSLGSLGSF; v_call: TRBV7-9; j_call: TRBJ2-1; clone_size: NA